These 26 T cell receptor beta chains share one sample of origin, sequenced in a study of T cell changes during pregnancy in multiple sclerosis. The repertoire was sequenced with immunoSEQ multiplex PCR; TCRdb's copy has only in-frame clones and lacks some. The data contain just over 65,000 clones, less than 95% of them singletons. The sample here was peripheral blood, taken in the second trimester of pregnancy. The receptors originated from a female donor with multiple sclerosis, enrolled in a pregnancy study.

The chain employs TRBV7-3 and TRBJ1-1, with 9 positions matching TRBD1. V was pared by 0 bases and J by 8 bases, with 10 bases of the junction left unmatched. CDR1 and CDR2 from the germline V gene are SGHTA and FQGTGA. The CDR3 covers 16 residues. CDR3 region: CASSLTPTDRGGEAFF. The CDR3 DNA reads TGTGCCAGCAGCTTAACCCCCACGGACAGGGGAGGGGAAGCTTTCTTT.

The gene calls are TRBV19 and TRBJ2-1; 8 positions agree with TRBD2. Germline CDR1 reads LNHDA; CDR2 reads SQIVND (reference sequence). This CDR3 has 14 residues. V was clipped by 6 bases and J by 2 bases; unmatched bases: 3. CDR3 residues: CASRTSETYNEQFF. DNA for the CDR3: TGTGCCAGTAGGACTAGCGAGACCTACAATGAGCAGTTCTTC.

The genes are TRBV5-1 and TRBJ2-1; 10 bases agree with TRBD2. V trimming: 0 bases; J trimming: 9 bases; junction bases outside the gene matches: 9. The CDR3 has 16 residues. Germline V lookup: CDR1 SGHRS, CDR2 YFSETQ. CDR3 sequence (DNA): TGCGCCAGCAGCTTGGCCCGGCTAGCGGGGGCGGTTGAGCAGTTCTTC. Translation: CASSLARLAGAVEQFF.

This rearrangement joins TRBV7-9 to TRBJ2-1; D is ambiguous. Germline V CDR1 and CDR2: SEHNR, FQNEAQ (reference sequence). Trimming took off 6 bases at V and 7 bases at J, with 10 bases between the two ends. This CDR3 has 12 residues. The CDR3 region has the DNA TGTGCCAGCAGTTCCGAGTTGAATGAGCAGTTCTTC. It codes for CASSSELNEQFF.

The chain employs TRBV7-3 and TRBJ2-3; 7 bases align to TRBD2. The CDR3 sequence is 14 residues long. CDR1 SGHTA and CDR2 FQGTGA come from the germline V gene. V trimming: 3 bases; J trimming: 3 bases; junction bases outside the gene matches: 3. CDR3 in amino acids: CASSLVGGTDTQYF. The CDR3 bases are TGTGCCAGCAGCTTGGTGGGGGGGACAGATACGCAGTATTTT. The variable domain in full, completed from reference TRBV7-3 and TRBJ2-3, reads GAGVSQTPSNKVTEKGKYVELRCDPISGHTALYWYRQSLGQGPEFLIYFQGTGAADDSGLPNDRFFAVRPEGSVSTLKIQRTERGDSAVYLCASSLVGGTDTQYFGPGTRLTVL.

V and J are TRBV6-6 and TRBJ2-3; 13 bases are a match to TRBD2. Germline CDR1 is MNHNY and CDR2 is SVGAGI (reference sequence). There are 16 residues in the CDR3. Losses at the gene ends were 2 bases for V and 5 bases for J; bases not matched to a gene: 4. The CDR3 protein is CASSYVLAGGGDTQYF. CDR3 nucleotides: TGTGCCAGCAGTTACGTACTAGCGGGGGGGGGAGATACGCAGTATTTT.

The gene calls are TRBV6-5 and TRBJ1-2; D call uncertain. Trimming removed 0 bases from V and 8 bases from J, with 16 bases in between. This CDR3 spans 15 amino acids. From germline, CDR1 is MNHEY and CDR2 SVGAGI. CDR3 nucleotide sequence: TGTGCCAGCAGTTACTCCGGAGGGAGGACGGAAGGCTACACCTTC. Amino acid sequence: CASSYSGGRTEGYTF.

This chain joins TRBV2 and TRBJ1-5, with 7 nucleotides matching TRBD1. CDR1 and CDR2 (germline): SNHLY, FYNNEI. V trimming: 1 base; J trimming: 4 bases; junction bases outside the gene matches: 7. CDR3 length equals 16 residues. The CDR3, as DNA: TGTGCCAGCAGTGAAGATAGCGGGACAGCTAATCAGCCCCAGCATTTT. Its translation: CASSEDSGTANQPQHF.

The chain links TRBV5-6 to TRBJ2-2; a possible D gene is TRBD1 (6 bases). The V and J ends lost 1 base and 6 bases respectively, with 13 bases between them. CDR1 and CDR2 from the germline V gene are SGHDT and YYEEEE. This CDR3 contains 15 residues. CDR3 DNA sequence: TGTGCCAGCAGCTTGTTCTCAGGGGAATCCGGGGAGCTGTTTTTT. It encodes CASSLFSGESGELFF.

The gene calls are TRBV5-5 and TRBJ1-4, with 7 bases lining up with TRBD1. Germline V CDR1 and CDR2: SGHKS, YYEKEE (reference sequence). The CDR3 totals 16 residues. V dropped 1 base and J dropped 0; count of bases not matched to a gene: 3. CDR3 region: CASSLTGAATNEKLFF. Written as DNA, the CDR3 is TGTGCCAGCAGCTTGACAGGGGCGGCAACTAATGAAAAACTGTTTTTT.

The V and J genes are TRBV5-4 and TRBJ1-1; 7 nucleotides align to TRBD1. V dropped 4 bases and J dropped 1; count of bases not matched to a gene: 1. This CDR3 is built from 13 residues. CDR1 and CDR2 (germline): SGHNT, YYREEE (reference sequence). The CDR3 DNA sequence: TGTGCCAGCAGCCGGGACAGGAACACTGAAGCTTTCTTT. This translates into CASSRDRNTEAFF.

This chain links TRBV5-1 with TRBJ2-5; weak D call: TRBD2 (6 bases). The germline V gene has CDR1 SGHRS and CDR2 YFSETQ. The CDR3 covers 13 residues. V shed 4 bases and J shed 9 bases, with 16 bases lying between them. The CDR3 sequence is CASSTRDLWAQYF. CDR3 DNA: TGCGCCAGCAGCACCCGGGACTTATGGGCCCAGTACTTC.

The V call is TRBV12-5, the J call TRBJ1-1, with 7 positions matching TRBD1. CDR3 length: 19 amino acids. The germline V gene encodes CDR1 LGHNT and CDR2 FRNRAP. V dropped 1 base and J dropped 0; count of bases not matched to a gene: 14. The CDR3 coding sequence is TGTGCTAGTGGTTTGGGACAGGGCGGACGGTTCAGCCTGAACACTGAAGCTTTCTTT. This codes for CASGLGQGGRFSLNTEAFF.

The J gene is TRBJ2-1, the V gene TRBV7-2; TRBD1 agrees at 9 bases. The CDR3 totals 16 residues. The germline V gene encodes CDR1 SGHTA and CDR2 FQGNSA. The J segment lost 8 bases and the V segment lost 4 bases, leaving 12 bases of the junction unmatched. This CDR3 is CASSSKTGGIGHEQFF. The CDR3, as DNA: TGTGCCAGCAGCTCAAAGACAGGGGGGATCGGTCATGAGCAGTTCTTC.

This clone showed up just a few times. The V call is TRBV6-1, the J call TRBJ1-1; D not resolved. This CDR3 has 12 amino acids. The germline V gene encodes CDR1 MNHNS and CDR2 SASEGT. V was clipped by 5 bases and J by 4 bases, with 8 bases between them. The DNA for the CDR3 is TGTGCCAGCAGTTTAGAGGTCACTGAAGCTTTCTTT. Amino acid sequence: CASSLEVTEAFF.

The chain joins TRBV19 to TRBJ1-6, with 10 bases that match TRBD1. The V gene end was trimmed by 8 bases and the J gene end by 7 bases; junction bases not matched to a gene: 5. The CDR3 covers 14 residues. Germline lookup yields CDR1 LNHDA and CDR2 SQIVND (reference sequence). The CDR3 DNA follows: TGTGCCAGTCTTGACAGGGGGCTCAATTCACCCCTCCACTTT. The encoded protein is CASLDRGLNSPLHF.

This clone was found once. This chain connects TRBV2 to TRBJ1-5, with D uncertain. The CDR3 is 15 residues long. Trimming cost V 3 bases and J 0 bases, with 9 bases left between them. Germline loops: CDR1 SNHLY, CDR2 FYNNEI. The CDR3 spells CASSDGGLSNQPQHF. CDR3 DNA: TGTGCCAGCAGTGATGGAGGACTTAGCAATCAGCCCCAGCATTTT.

The chain employs TRBV11-2 and TRBJ2-3; 7 bases are shared with TRBD2. This CDR3 has 14 residues. CDR1 is SGHAT, CDR2 FQNNGV, per germline. After removal of 6 bases from V and 5 bases from J, the junction contained 8 bases not matched to a gene. CDR3 sequence: CASSLPGGGDTQYF. As DNA, the CDR3 is TGTGCCAGCAGTCTCCCCGGCGGGGGAGATACGCAGTATTTT.

The chain couples TRBV19 to TRBJ1-1; weak D call: TRBD1 (6 bases). CDR1 is LNHDA and CDR2 is SQIVND in the germline V gene (reference sequence). This CDR3 spans 14 amino acids. The V end lost 6 bases, the J end lost 1 base, and 12 bases lay between the germline ends. CDR3 loop: CASRAQGWNTEAFF. The DNA of the CDR3 is TGTGCCAGTAGGGCACAGGGTTGGAACACTGAAGCTTTCTTT.

The gene calls are TRBV9 and TRBJ1-3; 7 bases fit TRBD1. The CDR3 is 19 residues long. Germline loops: CDR1 SGDLS, CDR2 YYNGEE. Trimming took 0 bases from V and 2 from J; bases not matched to a gene: 14. CDR3 region: CASSVAPLSGTETGNTIYF. Written as DNA, the CDR3 is TGTGCCAGCAGCGTAGCCCCCCTATCCGGGACAGAAACTGGAAACACCATATATTTT.

The chain uses TRBV10-1 and TRBJ1-4, with TRBD1 identical over 7 bases. Looked up from germline, CDR1 is WNHNN and CDR2 is SYGVQD (reference sequence). This CDR3 contains 14 residues. J was trimmed by 5 bases and V by 5 bases; bases with no gene match: 5. CDR3 in amino acids: CASSYRGMNEKLFF. The CDR3 coding sequence is TGCGCCAGCAGTTACAGGGGAATGAATGAAAAACTGTTTTTT.

The rearrangement links TRBV7-3 to TRBJ1-1; maybe TRBD1 (6 bases). V lost 4 bases, J lost 0 bases, and 15 bases lay in between. CDR3 length: 16 amino acids. Germline CDR1 reads SGHTA; CDR2 reads FQGTGA. For the CDR3, the DNA is TGTGCCAGCAGCTCGAGGACAGACTGGATGAACACTGAAGCTTTCTTT. Its translation: CASSSRTDWMNTEAFF.

This chain uses TRBV29-1 with TRBJ2-1, with D possibly being TRBD2 (6 bases). With 4 bases removed from V and 0 bases from J, the gap between germline ends came to 13 bases. This CDR3 is built from 15 residues. In germline, CDR1 is SQVTM, CDR2 ANQGSEA. CDR3 protein: CSVGLSGGSYNEQFF. The DNA of the CDR3 is TGCAGCGTTGGCTTATCCGGGGGCTCCTACAATGAGCAGTTCTTC.

DNA of the CDR3: TGTGCCAGCAGCTTAGCGGGCCCAGGGCAAGGTGGAAACACCATATATTTT. Its translation: CASSLAGPGQGGNTIYF. This rearrangement joins TRBV7-2 to TRBJ1-3, with a weak D call TRBD1 (5 bases). The V end was cut by 0 bases, the J end by 3 bases, with 15 bases between. Germline CDR1 and CDR2: SGHTA and FQGNSA. CDR3 length: 17 residues.

V and J are TRBV30 and TRBJ1-4; D perhaps matches TRBD1 (6 bases). The CDR3 totals 12 residues. The germline V and J ends were trimmed by 4 bases and 3 bases, with 6 bases remaining between them. In germline, CDR1 is GTSNPN, CDR2 SVGIG (reference sequence). The chain's CDR3 is CAWNRANEKLFF. The CDR3 DNA follows: TGTGCCTGGAACAGGGCTAATGAAAAACTGTTTTTT.

The chain carries TRBV30 and TRBJ1-1; D is perhaps TRBD1 (5 bases). CDR1 and CDR2 (germline): GTSNPN, SVGIG (reference sequence). V lost 2 bases, J lost 3 bases, and 7 bases lay in between. There are 12 residues in the CDR3. The DNA of the CDR3 is TGTGCCTGGAGTCCGGGGGACACTGAAGCTTTCTTT. Translating it yields CAWSPGDTEAFF.